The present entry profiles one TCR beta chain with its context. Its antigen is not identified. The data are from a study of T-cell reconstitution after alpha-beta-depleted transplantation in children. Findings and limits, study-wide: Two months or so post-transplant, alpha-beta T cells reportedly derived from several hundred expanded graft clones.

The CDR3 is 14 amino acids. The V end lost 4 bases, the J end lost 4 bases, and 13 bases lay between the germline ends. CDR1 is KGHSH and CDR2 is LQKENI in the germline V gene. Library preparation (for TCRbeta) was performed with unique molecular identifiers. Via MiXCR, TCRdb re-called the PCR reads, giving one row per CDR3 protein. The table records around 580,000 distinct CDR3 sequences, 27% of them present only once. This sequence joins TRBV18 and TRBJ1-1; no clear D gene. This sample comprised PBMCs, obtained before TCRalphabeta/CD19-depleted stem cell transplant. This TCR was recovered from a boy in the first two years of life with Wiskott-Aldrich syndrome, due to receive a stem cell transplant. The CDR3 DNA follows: TGTGCCAGCTCACGTTTCCGGGCAAGCACTGAAGCTTTCTTT. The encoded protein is CASSRFRASTEAFF.